This T cell receptor (beta chain) was sequenced for a study of shared clonotypes between healthy human individuals (dated by TCRdb to 2020 to 2022). Study-wide context: A couple of women and three men aged 18 to 49 years were included in the cohort. For each donor, CD4 naive and CD4 memory were each run on three plates, CD8 naive on two plates, and CD8 memory on one plate. To increase sequencing depth and limit assay-specific biases, different laboratories used diverse techniques to prepare libraries and sequence TCR repertoires. Each donor's leukapheresis produced roughly between roughly 0.85 and 9.5 billion PBMCs. To estimate repertoire size and how much clonotypes are shared between individuals, the study performed deep sequencing of blood TCR repertoires from roughly five healthy adults. Broad study findings and their caveats: When several donors were compared, the shared fraction of clonotypes was around 5% for naive CD4, over 3% for naive CD8, 2% to 2.5% for memory CD4, and 0.4% for memory CD8. Naive subsets generally had larger estimated clonotype richness than memory subsets did. Higher generation probabilities were observed for clonotypes shared by all four sorted-subset donors than for non-shared clonotypes. Sampling was limited to blood, and TCR repertoires in tissue likely differ from TCR repertoires in blood. Pairwise subsampling led to the expectation that sequencing depth would affect the degree of clonotype sharing among donors. The small number of donors limited the genetic and exposure-history diversity represented. Incomplete sequencing was indicated by rarefaction of sorted-subset datasets, despite the large sequencing depth.

A remark on this clone: What this receptor recognizes is not known. The sample holds no much larger clone one base away, and base qualities are not on file.

Between the V and J ends, shortened by 1 base and 7 bases respectively, the junction contains 11 bases. The CDR3, from cysteine to phenylalanine, totals 13 residues. Of the read, only the CDR3 DNA is kept; its 39 bases are in frame from base 1. From the germline V gene (reference sequence), CDR1 is SEHNR and CDR2 is FQNEAQ. Using the deep immunoSEQ assay, multiplex PCR amplified TCR CDR3 regions from genomic DNA. Extracted genomic DNA from each cell subset was distributed evenly across all wells of several immunoSEQ 96-well plates, and each plate was treated as a replicate. For sorted subsets, each replicate PCR was loaded with 200 ng genomic DNA, equivalent to about 30,000 T cell genomes. The purified libraries were quantified using a Qubit 3.0 fluorometer, sized with a Bioanalyzer 2100, and then quantified again using the KAPA Library Quantification kit. Every immunoSEQ 96-well plate was sequenced on a dedicated single-read 150-cycle Illumina NextSeq 550 flow cell. The paper's data handling went like this. Because the immunoSEQ output included only junctional sequences and no quality scores, the filtering could not be the same as the filtering used for full-length reads. To assign V/J genes and CDR3, sequences were annotated against IMGT germline references using PyIR, a Python wrapper for IgBLAST v1.9. Reads were removed for weak V/J assignments (E-value above 1e-6), missing CDR3, stop codons, out-of-frame junctions, or ambiguous translated residues. V3J clonotypes were defined as sequences sharing the same inferred V gene, J gene, and CDR3 amino acid sequence. Percentage overlap between repertoires was computed as shared unique clonotypes divided by the size of the smaller repertoire. Repertoire richness was assessed with RTK rarefaction, the Chao1 estimator, and Recon v2.1 estimates of unobserved clonotypes. OLGA was used to compute generation probabilities for all TCRbeta clonotypes that the gDNA method yielded from a handful of donors. Drawn from immuneACCESS, this table holds only the in-frame rearrangements with V and J called that TCRdb kept. Clones are partly lost; checked studies trace under half to an unresolved V gene and leave the rest unexplained. The DNA gave D and trimming, while V, J and clone size come from that table. The table for this sample lists about 2.2 million clones; around 93% of them were counted only once. More than 1.5% of the sample lies in the top ten.

CD8 naive samples were CD45RO-negative cells positively selected for CCR7, giving a CD45RA+CCR7+ population that excluded TemRA cells. The donors were healthy, HIV-negative adults with no recently reported acute infections or vaccinations. Every donor was a Caucasian adult living in Nashville, Tennessee, USA. After blood collection by leukapheresis, PBMCs were isolated using Ficoll-Histopaque density gradient centrifugation and then cryopreserved in the vapor phase of liquid nitrogen. Analytical flow cytometry was used to check the purity and quantity of each magnetically sorted T cell population. Each sorted fraction had its genomic DNA isolated and then quantified by UV absorbance on a Nanodrop 2000c.

This receptor was obtained from a man aged 18 to 29 in good health. Some clones in this sample may be carry-over from other donors' samples. Specimen: naive CD8+ T cells from PBMCs. Reading the label with the study, this specimen's cell subset or site is: CD45RA+CCR7+. In this chain, TRBV7-9 is recombined with TRBJ2-7; TRBD1 is perhaps the D gene, given 6 matching bases. The nucleotides read TGTGCCAGCAGCTTAGTCCAGGGGCGGGAGCAGTACTTC. This is translated as CASSLVQGREQYF.